This T cell receptor (beta chain) was sequenced during a study of cytomegalovirus exposure and HLA in healthy donors. The PCR employed 60 Vbeta primers together with 13 Jbeta primers. The assay was immunoSEQ multiplex PCR, and TCRdb's table has in-frame clones only and misses some. This table has fewer than 250,000 clones, around 81% appearing once. General study findings and limits: Most of the CMV-associated TCR beta chains (in a later analysis) appeared to be HLA-restricted. In presence/absence analyses, roughly uniform sequencing depth across donors was assumed. What a later analysis showed was that several of the most significant clusters appeared linked to common viral pathogens.

For this clone: Antigen specificity is unknown.

The TCR comes from a man aged 18 to 29 in good health and CMV-seronegative. What was sequenced was PBMCs.

The CDR3 DNA sequence: TGTGCCAGCGCCCCGGGACTAGCGGGAGAGGGGGGAATAAGATACAATGAGCAGTTCTTC. Protein: CASAPGLAGEGGIRYNEQFF. The rearrangement uses TRBV14 and TRBJ2-1; 14 positions agree with TRBD2. Germline values: CDR1 SGHDN, CDR2 FVKESK. The CDR3 length is 20 residues. J lost 4 bases, V lost 8 bases, and 19 bases had no gene match. Full variable domain (outside the CDR3, taken from reference TRBV14 and TRBJ2-1): EAGVTQFPSHSVIEKGQTVTLRCDPISGHDNLYWYRRVMGKEIKFLLHFVKESKQDESGMPNNRFLAERTGGTYSTLKVQPAELEDSGVYFCASAPGLAGEGGIRYNEQFFGPGTRLTVL.